This T cell receptor (beta chain) was sequenced in a study of cytomegalovirus exposure and HLA in healthy donors. On the study more broadly: An early release of data contained roughly 90 million unique TCRs, which came from HLA-typed donors. Study-wide results and caveats: A few V segments could not be told apart, such as TRBV6-2 and TRBV6-3, and were left out. The study designated fewer than 200 TCR beta chains cytomegalovirus-associated.

Turning to this clone: No antigen is known for it.

The PCR contained 60 Vbeta and 13 Jbeta primers. TCRdb keeps only in-frame clones here, not all; method: immunoSEQ multiplex PCR. In the table there are around 170,000 clones, approximately 84% of which are singletons. CDR3 length equals 15 residues. Germline assignment: CDR1 SNHLY and CDR2 FYNNEI. Trimming cost V 2 bases and J 4 bases, with 12 bases left between them. The gene calls are TRBV2 and TRBJ1-3; D gene ambiguous. The sample taken for sequencing was PBMCs. This TCR derives from a girl aged 5-17 years in good health and CMV-seropositive. The CDR3 coding sequence is TGTGCCAGCAGTGAATTCTCGGGTAACGGAAACACCATATATTTT. This sequence encodes CASSEFSGNGNTIYF.